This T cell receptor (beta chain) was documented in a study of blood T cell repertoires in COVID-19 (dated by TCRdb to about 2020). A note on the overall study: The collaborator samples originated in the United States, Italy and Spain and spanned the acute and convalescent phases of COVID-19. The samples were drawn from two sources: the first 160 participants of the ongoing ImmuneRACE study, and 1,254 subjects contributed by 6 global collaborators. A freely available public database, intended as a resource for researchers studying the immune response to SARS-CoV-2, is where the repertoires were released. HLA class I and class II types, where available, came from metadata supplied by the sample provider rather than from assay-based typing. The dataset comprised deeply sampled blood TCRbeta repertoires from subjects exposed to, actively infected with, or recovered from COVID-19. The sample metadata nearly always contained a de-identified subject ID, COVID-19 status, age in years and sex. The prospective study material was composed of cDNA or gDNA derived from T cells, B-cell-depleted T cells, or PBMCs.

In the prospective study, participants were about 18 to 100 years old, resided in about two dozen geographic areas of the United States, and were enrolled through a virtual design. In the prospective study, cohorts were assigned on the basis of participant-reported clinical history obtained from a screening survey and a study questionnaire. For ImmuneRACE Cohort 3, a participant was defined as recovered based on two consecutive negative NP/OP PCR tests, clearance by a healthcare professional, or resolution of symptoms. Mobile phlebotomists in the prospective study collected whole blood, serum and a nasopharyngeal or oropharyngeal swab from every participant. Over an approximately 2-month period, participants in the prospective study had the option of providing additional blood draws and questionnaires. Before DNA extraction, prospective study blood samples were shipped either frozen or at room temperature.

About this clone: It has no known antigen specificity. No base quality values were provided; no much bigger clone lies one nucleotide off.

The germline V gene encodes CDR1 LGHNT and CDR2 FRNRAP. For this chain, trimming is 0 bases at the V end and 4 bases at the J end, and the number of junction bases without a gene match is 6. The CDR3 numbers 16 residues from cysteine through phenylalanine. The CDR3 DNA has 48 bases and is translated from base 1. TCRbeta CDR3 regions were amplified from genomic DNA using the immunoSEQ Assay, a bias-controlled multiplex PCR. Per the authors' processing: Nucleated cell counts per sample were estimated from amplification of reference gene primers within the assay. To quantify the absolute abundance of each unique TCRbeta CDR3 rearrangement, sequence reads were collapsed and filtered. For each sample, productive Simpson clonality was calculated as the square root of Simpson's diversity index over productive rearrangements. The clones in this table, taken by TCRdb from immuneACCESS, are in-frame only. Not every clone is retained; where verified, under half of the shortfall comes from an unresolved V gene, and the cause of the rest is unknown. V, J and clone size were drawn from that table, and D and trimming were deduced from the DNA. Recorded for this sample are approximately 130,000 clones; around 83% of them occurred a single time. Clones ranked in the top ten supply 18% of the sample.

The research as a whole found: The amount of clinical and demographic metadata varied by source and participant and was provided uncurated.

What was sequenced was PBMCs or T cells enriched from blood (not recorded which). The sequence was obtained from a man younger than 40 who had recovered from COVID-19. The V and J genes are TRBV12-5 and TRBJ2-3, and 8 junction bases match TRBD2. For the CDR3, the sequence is CASGLVLSGSADTQYF. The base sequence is TGTGCTAGTGGTTTGGTACTCAGCGGGAGCGCAGATACGCAGTATTTT.